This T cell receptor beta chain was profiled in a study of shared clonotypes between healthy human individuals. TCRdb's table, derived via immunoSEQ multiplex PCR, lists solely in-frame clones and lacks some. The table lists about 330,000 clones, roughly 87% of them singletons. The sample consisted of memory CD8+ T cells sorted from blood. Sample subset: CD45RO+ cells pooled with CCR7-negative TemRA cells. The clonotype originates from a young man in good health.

CDR3 sequence (DNA): TGTGCCAGCAGTCCGACAGAAGCCAAAAACATTCAGTACTTC. This sequence encodes CASSPTEAKNIQYF. J is TRBJ2-4 and V is TRBV6-5, with TRBD1 as a possible D gene (5 bases). Germline CDR1 MNHEY, CDR2 SVGAGI. Trimming pared 5 bases from V and 0 bases from J, leaving 8 bases between. This CDR3 spans 14 amino acids.